The next 12 T cell receptor beta chains were all read from a single sample in a study of beta chain features in type 1 diabetes. Expressed TCRB transcripts were sequenced, since all the RNA that had been isolated was reverse transcribed. This table comes from immunoSEQ multiplex PCR, and its TCRdb copy is limited to in-frame clones, with some not included. The sample lists 400,000 to 450,000 clones; approximately 14% were seen once. Sequenced sample: naive CD4+ T cells from blood. These TCRs come from a man aged 25-40 years in good health.

This clone was counted between two and nine times. The chain carries TRBV6-1 and TRBJ2-1; no firm D call. The V gene lost 8 bases and the J gene lost 9 bases, with 11 bases spanning the gap. Germline values: CDR1 MNHNS, CDR2 SASEGT. The CDR3 is made up of 11 amino acids. The DNA for the CDR3 is TGTGCCAGCTCCCATCTGGGTGAGCAGTTCTTC. It is translated as CASSHLGEQFF.

The chain joins TRBV7-2 to TRBJ1-4; 10 positions agree with TRBD1. In germline, CDR1 is SGHTA, CDR2 FQGNSA. The CDR3 spans 17 residues. V was clipped by 5 bases and J by 8 bases; unmatched bases: 14. The CDR3 spells CASSPRQGAHLKEKLFF. The CDR3 DNA follows: TGTGCCAGCAGCCCCCGACAGGGGGCGCATCTGAAGGAAAAACTGTTTTTT.

The V and J genes are TRBV15 and TRBJ2-7, with a weak D call TRBD2 (7 bases). Germline loops: CDR1 LNHNV, CDR2 YYDKDF (reference sequence). Trimming stripped 3 bases from V and 4 bases from J, with 16 bases between. CDR3 length equals 15 residues. CDR3 DNA sequence: TGTGCCACCAGCAGGGCCTCGGGGGGCTGGTACGAGCAGTACTTC. Protein sequence: CATSRASGGWYEQYF.

This clone has only a few counts. This chain connects TRBV5-4 to TRBJ1-2; TRBD1 is a possible D gene (5 bases). Germline V CDR1 and CDR2: SGHNT, YYREEE (reference sequence). The V end was cut by 4 bases, the J end by 4 bases, with 14 bases between. This CDR3 comprises 14 residues. CDR3 DNA sequence: TGTGCCAGCAGCCCGCTCCAGGGAATCTATGGCTACACCTTC. Amino acids: CASSPLQGIYGYTF.

The V gene is TRBV6-1, the J gene TRBJ1-1; D gene unclear. This CDR3 has 11 residues. Germline CDR1 MNHNS, CDR2 SASEGT. V was cut by 5 bases and J by 4 bases, with 5 bases left in between. This CDR3 is CASSRPTEAFF. In DNA, the CDR3 is TGTGCCAGCAGTCGACCCACTGAAGCTTTCTTT.

The V call is TRBV7-2, the J call TRBJ1-1, with no clear D. The V gene lost 10 bases and the J gene lost 1 base, with 13 bases spanning the gap. The CDR3 loop spans 13 amino acids. Germline V gives CDR1 SGHTA, CDR2 FQGNSA. In DNA, the CDR3 is TGTGCCACCGCCCGGACGGAGAACACTGAAGCTTTCTTT. Its protein is CATARTENTEAFF.

This clone turned up a few times. The V call is TRBV19, the J call TRBJ1-5, with D uncertain. In germline, CDR1 is LNHDA, CDR2 SQIVND (reference sequence). Trimming cost V 3 bases and J 0 bases, with 9 bases left between them. CDR3 length: 15 amino acids. The CDR3 bases are TGTGCCAGTAGTATGGACGGCATTAGCAATCAGCCCCAGCATTTT. Encoded protein: CASSMDGISNQPQHF.

This clone has a handful of counts. The chain links TRBV30 to TRBJ1-3; tentatively, D is TRBD1 (5 bases). This CDR3 is 15 amino acids long. V gave up 5 bases and J gave up 5 bases, with 19 bases separating them. The germline V gene encodes CDR1 GTSNPN and CDR2 SVGIG (reference sequence). The CDR3 loop is CAWSQGLIHRNTIYF. For the CDR3, the DNA is TGTGCCTGGTCCCAGGGATTAATTCATAGAAACACCATATATTTT. The variable domain in full, with the rest retrieved from reference TRBV30 and TRBJ1-3, is SQTIHQWPATLVQPVGSPLSLECTVEGTSNPNLYWYRQAAGRGLQLLFYSVGIGQISSEVPQNLSASRPQDRQFILSSKKLLLSDSGFYLCAWSQGLIHRNTIYFGEGSWLTVV.

This clone was counted at least ten times. This sequence joins TRBV23-1 and TRBJ2-1, with D perhaps matching TRBD2 (5 bases). Being an ORF, TRBV23-1 has a function that is uncertain. The CDR3 runs to 12 residues. V shed 6 bases and J shed 3 bases, with 6 bases lying between them. CDR3 DNA: TGCGCCAGCAGCCGGGACTACAATGAGCAGTTCTTC. Translated, it gives CASSRDYNEQFF.

This clone appeared a few times. The chain carries TRBV11-2 and TRBJ1-2, with D unresolved. CDR3 length equals 15 residues. Germline V lookup: CDR1 SGHAT, CDR2 FQNNGV. The V gene lost 1 base and the J gene lost 4 bases, with 13 bases spanning the gap. The DNA for the CDR3 is TGTGCCAGCAGCTTAGGATCAGGCGCGGGCTATGGCTACACCTTC. Its protein is CASSLGSGAGYGYTF.

This clone was counted ten times or more. J is TRBJ2-1 and V is TRBV2, with 9 bases that match TRBD1. The CDR3 length is 14 residues. The V gene end was trimmed by 5 bases and the J gene end by 14 bases; junction bases not matched to a gene: 13. Germline V CDR1 and CDR2: SNHLY, FYNNEI. Written as DNA, the CDR3 is TGTGCCAGCAGTCGGGACAGGGAGCGGGAACGGAAGTTCTTC. This encodes CASSRDRERERKFF. Drawing the rest from reference TRBV2 and TRBJ2-1, the complete variable domain is EPEVTQTPSHQVTQMGQEVILRCVPISNHLYFYWYRQILGQKVEFLVSFYNNEISEKSEIFDDQFSVERPDGSNFTLKIRSTKLEDSAMYFCASSRDRERERKFFGPGTRLTVL.

This clone occurred a few times. Written as DNA, the CDR3 is TGTGCCAGCAACCGGGACAGGCTGTTGGATCGGGAGCTGTTTTTT. Its protein product is CASNRDRLLDRELFF. V is TRBV2 and J is TRBJ2-2; 8 bases are a match to TRBD1. With 7 bases clipped from V and 9 bases from J, the junction kept 13 bases outside the gene matches. CDR1 is SNHLY and CDR2 is FYNNEI in the germline V gene. The CDR3 loop spans 15 amino acids.